This is a list of T cell receptor beta chains from one sample in a study of OX40 agonist ivuxolimab in advanced cancers. The assay was immunoSEQ multiplex PCR, and TCRdb's table has in-frame clones only and misses some. This sample has 20,000 to 25,000 clones, with 65% to 90% found just once. The source was CD4+ or CD8+ T cells sorted from blood, collected in a trial of the OX40 agonist ivuxolimab. The receptors stem from an adult with an advanced solid tumor such as melanoma, head and neck, liver or kidney cancer. CDR3s include the opening cysteine and the closing phenylalanine or tryptophan. Each record gives: CDR3 protein, CDR3 length, V gene.

CDR3aa: CASSHFPYADRYRGYTF
len: 17
v_gene: TRBV5-4

CDR3aa: CASSSPRDSTPNYGYTF
len: 17
v_gene: TRBV5-6

CDR3aa: CASSSRGPNTGELFF
len: 15
v_gene: TRBV7-3

CDR3aa: CASSSAGTGAEQYF
len: 14
v_gene: TRBV27

CDR3aa: CASSLSAGDLPSYEQYF
len: 17
v_gene: TRBV27

CDR3aa: CASSFNRGLYEQYF
len: 14
v_gene: TRBV7-9

CDR3aa: CSVDEETQYF
len: 10
v_gene: TRBV29-1

CDR3aa: CSVETYGRSYEQYF
len: 14
v_gene: TRBV29-1

CDR3aa: CASSLGQGNTGELFF
len: 15
v_gene: TRBV4-1

CDR3aa: CASSADGYSNQPQHF
len: 15
v_gene: TRBV11-1